This T cell receptor (beta chain) was recorded in a study of cytomegalovirus exposure and HLA in healthy donors. Study results and limitations: It was reported that TCR beta sequences correctly inferred the HLA-A and HLA-B alleles for most subjects.

V was pared by 3 bases and J by 8 bases, with 22 bases between. Germline-derived CDR1 and CDR2 are KGHSH and LQKENI. The CDR3 spans 16 residues. It was with 60 Vbeta and 13 Jbeta primers that the PCR ran. Using immunoSEQ multiplex PCR, the repertoire was profiled, and TCRdb retains in-frame clones only, with some absent. This sample has some 140,000 clones; roughly 72% occur once, and the top ten carry around 1.9%. Only one count was recorded for this clone. Its target is unknown. The source material was PBMCs. This TCR was sampled from a man between 25 and 39 years old in good health and CMV-seronegative. The chain links TRBV18 to TRBJ1-1; TRBD1 is a possible D gene (5 bases). The CDR3 DNA is TGTGCCAGCTCACCTCGACAGCGGGATAGTTACCAGGAAGCTTTCTTT. This encodes CASSPRQRDSYQEAFF.